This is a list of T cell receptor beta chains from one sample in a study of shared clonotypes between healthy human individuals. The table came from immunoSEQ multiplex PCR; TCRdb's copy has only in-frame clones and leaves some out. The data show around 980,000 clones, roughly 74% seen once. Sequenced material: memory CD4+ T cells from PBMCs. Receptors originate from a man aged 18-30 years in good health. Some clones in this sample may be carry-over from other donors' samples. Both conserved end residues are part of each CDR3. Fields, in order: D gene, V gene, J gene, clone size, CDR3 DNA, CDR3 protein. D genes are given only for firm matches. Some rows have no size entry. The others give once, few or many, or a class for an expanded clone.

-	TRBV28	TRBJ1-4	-	TGTGCCAGCAGTCCACCAGGGTATACTAATGAAAAACTGTTTTTT	CASSPPGYTNEKLFF
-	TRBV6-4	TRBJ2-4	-	TGTGCCAGCAGTGAAAGGATCGGGCCCAAAAACATTCAGTACTTC	CASSERIGPKNIQYF
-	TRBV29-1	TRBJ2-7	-	TGCAGCGTTGGCGACACTAACTACGAGCAGTACTTC	CSVGDTNYEQYF
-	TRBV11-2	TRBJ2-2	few	TGTGCCAGCAGCTGGGGGTCGGGGCGAACCGGGGAGCTGTTTTTT	CASSWGSGRTGELFF
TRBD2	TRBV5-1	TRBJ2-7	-	TGCGCCAGCAGCCCCGGCACTAGCGGTTTGTACGAGCAGTACTTC	CASSPGTSGLYEQYF
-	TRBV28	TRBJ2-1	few	TGTGCCAGCAGTTTAGGCCTGGGTCTATCCTACAATGAGCAGTTCTTC	CASSLGLGLSYNEQFF
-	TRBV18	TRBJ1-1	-	TGTGCCAGCTCACCACGAGTTGGGTTCACTGAAGCTTTCTTT	CASSPRVGFTEAFF
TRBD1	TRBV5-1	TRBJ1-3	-	TGCGCCAGCAGCTTGGAGGGACAGGGCTACGGAAACACCATATATTTT	CASSLEGQGYGNTIYF
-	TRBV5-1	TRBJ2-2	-	TGCGCCAGTGATGCGGGTGCTGGGACCGGGGAGCTGTTTTTT	CASDAGAGTGELFF
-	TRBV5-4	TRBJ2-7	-	TGTGCCAGCAGCGCCGGGACTCCCAAAACGGAGCAGTACTTC	CASSAGTPKTEQYF
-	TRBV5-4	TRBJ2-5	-	TGTGCCAGCAGCTTCCGACTAGATGAGACCCAGTACTTC	CASSFRLDETQYF
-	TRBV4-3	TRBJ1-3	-	TGCGCCAGCAGCCCAAGATCCGGAAACACCATATATTTT	CASSPRSGNTIYF
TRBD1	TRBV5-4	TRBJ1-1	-	TGTGCCAGCAGCTGGGGGACAGGGCCCTTGAACACTGAAGCTTTCTTT	CASSWGTGPLNTEAFF
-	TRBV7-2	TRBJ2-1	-	TGTGCCAGCAGCTTAGTAACGAATGAGCAGTTCTTC	CASSLVTNEQFF
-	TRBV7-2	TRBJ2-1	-	TGTGCCAGCAGCTTTCTGGGGAGGTTCAATGAGCAGTTCTTC	CASSFLGRFNEQFF
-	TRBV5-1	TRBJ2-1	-	TGCGCCAGCACGGAGTCTCTAGGCTACAATGAGCAGTTCTTC	CASTESLGYNEQFF
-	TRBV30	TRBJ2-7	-	TGTGCCTGGAGGGAAAGCAGGGTAGAGCAGTACTTC	CAWRESRVEQYF
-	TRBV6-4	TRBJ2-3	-	TGTGCCAGCAGTGTTTCATCCGGGGGCACAGATACGCAGTATTTT	CASSVSSGGTDTQYF
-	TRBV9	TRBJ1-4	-	TGTGCCAGCAGCGTACAGGGTAGGGATGAAAAACTGTTTTTT	CASSVQGRDEKLFF
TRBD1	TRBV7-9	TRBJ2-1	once	TGTGCCAGCAGCCCGGGACAGGCTAAATACAATGAGCAGTTCTTC	CASSPGQAKYNEQFF
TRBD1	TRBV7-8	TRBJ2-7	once	TGTGCCAGCAGCTTCCAACCGACAGGGGACGAGCAGTACTTC	CASSFQPTGDEQYF
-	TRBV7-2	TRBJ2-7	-	TGTGCCAGCGGGAGGACCTCCTACGAGCAGTACTTC	CASGRTSYEQYF
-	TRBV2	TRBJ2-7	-	TGTGCCAGCAGTGAAGGTGGGAGTTCCTACGAGCAGTACTTC	CASSEGGSSYEQYF
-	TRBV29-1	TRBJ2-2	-	TGCAGCGTTGAAGATTGGAGGGGCACCGGGGAGCTGTTTTTT	CSVEDWRGTGELFF
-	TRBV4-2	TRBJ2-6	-	TGTGCCAGCAGCAGGGGGGCTGCGGGATCTGGGGCCAACGTCCTGACTTTC	CASSRGAAGSGANVLTF
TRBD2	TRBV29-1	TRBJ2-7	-	TGCAGCGTTGACCGACTAGCGGGAGGACCCGGCGGAGCAAGCGAGCAGTACTTC	CSVDRLAGGPGGASEQYF
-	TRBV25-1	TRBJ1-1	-	TGTGCCAGCAGTGAATGGGAAGCCTCGAACACTGAAGCTTTCTTT	CASSEWEASNTEAFF
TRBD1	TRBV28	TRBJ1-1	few	TGTGCCAGCAGTTTAACAACAGGGGGCAACACTGAAGCTTTCTTT	CASSLTTGGNTEAFF
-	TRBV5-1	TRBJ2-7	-	TGCGCCAGCAGATTAACAGGGTTTGACGAGCAGTACTTC	CASRLTGFDEQYF
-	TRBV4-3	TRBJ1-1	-	TGCGCCAGCAGCCGAGGACAGATACTAAACACTGAAGCTTTCTTT	CASSRGQILNTEAFF
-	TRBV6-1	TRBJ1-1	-	TGTGCCAGCGAACGGACAGTTTCGTGGGACACTGAAGCTTTCTTT	CASERTVSWDTEAFF
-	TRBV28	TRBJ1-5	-	TGTGCCAGCAGTTTAGGCGAGGGCGGGGGGCGAGGACAGCCCCAGCATTTT	CASSLGEGGGRGQPQHF
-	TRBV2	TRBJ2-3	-	TGTGCCAGCAATGATAGAGTCGGCACAGATACGCAGTATTTT	CASNDRVGTDTQYF
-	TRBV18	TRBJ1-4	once	TGTGCCAGCCGACGCGGGAGAGAGGAAAAACTGTTTTTT	CASRRGREEKLFF
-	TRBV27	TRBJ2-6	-	TGTGCCAGCAGTTTGGACTCTGGAAGAGCTGGGGCCAACGTCCTGACTTTC	CASSLDSGRAGANVLTF
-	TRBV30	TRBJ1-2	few	TGTGCCTGGAGTGTAAACCGCTATGGCTACACCTTC	CAWSVNRYGYTF
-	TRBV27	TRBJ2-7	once	TGTGCCAGCAGTCTCGGGGGGACAGCCTACGAGCAGTACTTC	CASSLGGTAYEQYF
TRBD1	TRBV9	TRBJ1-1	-	TGTGCCAGCAGTGCTCCTGGGACAGGGTCTTTCTTT	CASSAPGTGSFF
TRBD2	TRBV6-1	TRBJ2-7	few	TGTGCCAGCAGTGAGGCTAGCGGCCTCTCAAAGCAGTACTTC	CASSEASGLSKQYF